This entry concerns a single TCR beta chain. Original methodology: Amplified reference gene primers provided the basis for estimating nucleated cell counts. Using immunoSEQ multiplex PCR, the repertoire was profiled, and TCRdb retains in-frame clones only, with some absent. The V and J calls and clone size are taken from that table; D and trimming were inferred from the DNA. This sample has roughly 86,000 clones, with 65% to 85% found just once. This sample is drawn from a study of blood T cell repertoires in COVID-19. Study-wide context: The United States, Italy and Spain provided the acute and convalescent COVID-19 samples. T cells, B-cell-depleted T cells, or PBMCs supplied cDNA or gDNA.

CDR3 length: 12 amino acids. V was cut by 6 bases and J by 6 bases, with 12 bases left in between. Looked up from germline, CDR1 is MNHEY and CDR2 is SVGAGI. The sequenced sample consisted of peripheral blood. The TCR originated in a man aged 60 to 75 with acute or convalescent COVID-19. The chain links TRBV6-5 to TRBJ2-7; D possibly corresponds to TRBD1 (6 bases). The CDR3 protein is CASRAGAGEQYF. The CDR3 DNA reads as TGTGCCAGCAGGGCAGGGGCCGGCGAGCAGTACTTC.